This T cell receptor beta chain is from a study of cytomegalovirus exposure and HLA in healthy donors. Study-wide findings and caveats: It was only CMV serostatus that was available as immune exposure information. On later analysis, the bulk of CMV-associated TCR beta chains appeared to be HLA-restricted.

The PCR ran on 60 Vbeta and 13 Jbeta primers. Clones were read by immunoSEQ multiplex PCR, and TCRdb kept only the in-frame ones, dropping some. In total, the table holds about 140,000 clones. The J segment lost 7 bases and the V segment lost 0 bases, leaving 5 bases of the junction unmatched. CDR1 is LGHNA, CDR2 YSLEER, per germline. This CDR3 is built from 15 residues. About this clone itself: Its antigen is still unknown.

Input material: PBMCs. The receptor was derived from a middle-aged man in good health and CMV-seronegative. This chain links TRBV4-3 with TRBJ2-7; the match to TRBD2 covers 11 bases. CDR3 sequence (DNA): TGCGCCAGCAGCCAAGATAGCGGGGGGGTCGGAGAGCAGTACTTC. Its translation is CASSQDSGGVGEQYF.